This T cell receptor beta chain was observed in a study of blood T cell repertoires in COVID-19. CDR3 length: 16 amino acids. The trim removed 2 bases at V and 6 bases at J, leaving 8 bases unmatched. The germline CDR1 and CDR2 sequences are SGHTS and YDEGEE. Produced via immunoSEQ multiplex PCR; TCRdb's table is partial and in-frame only. The sample shows some 78,000 clones, around 89% of them seen only once. Material: peripheral blood. This TCR was recovered from a woman of 80 years or more with active or convalescent COVID-19. The rearrangement uses TRBV5-8 and TRBJ2-5, with 12 bases identical to TRBD1. CDR3 bases: TGTGCCAGCAGCTTAACCGGGACAGGGGGCACAAAGACCCAGTACTTC. Protein: CASSLTGTGGTKTQYF.